This T cell receptor beta chain was recovered during a study of radiotherapy plus CTLA-4 blockade in lung cancer. Patients had chemo-refractory metastatic non-small-cell lung cancer and received focal radiation plus CTLA-4 blockade that used ipilimumab. Turning to this clone: Its target is unknown.

Only in-frame clones appear in the TCRdb table, and some are missing; sequencing was by immunoSEQ multiplex PCR. Among about 45,000 clones listed, around 77% were seen once. The V end was cut by 0 bases, the J end by 4 bases, with 12 bases between. The CDR3 sequence is 15 residues long. Germline V CDR1 and CDR2: MNHNS, SASEGT. General observations from the study: Radiotherapy plus ipilimumab was followed by expansion in blood of tumor-derived TCR clones.

This TCR derives from a human donor with non-small cell lung cancer who had stable disease on radiotherapy plus ipilimumab. Specimen: peripheral blood, collected from a patient treated with radiotherapy plus ipilimumab. The chain links TRBV6-1 to TRBJ1-2; the D gene is possibly TRBD1 (5 bases). The CDR3: CASSEAGEGSYGYTF. In DNA, the CDR3 is TGTGCCAGCAGTGAAGCTGGGGAGGGGAGCTATGGCTACACCTTC.